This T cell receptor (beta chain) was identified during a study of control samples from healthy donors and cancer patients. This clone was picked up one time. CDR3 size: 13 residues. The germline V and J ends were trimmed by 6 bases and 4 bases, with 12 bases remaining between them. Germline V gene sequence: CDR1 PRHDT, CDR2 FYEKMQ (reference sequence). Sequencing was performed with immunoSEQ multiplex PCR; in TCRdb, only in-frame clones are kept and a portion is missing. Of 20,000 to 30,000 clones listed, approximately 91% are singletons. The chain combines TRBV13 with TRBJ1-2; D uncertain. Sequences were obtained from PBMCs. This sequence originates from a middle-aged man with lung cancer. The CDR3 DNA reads TGTGCCAGCAGTGCTCAAGGGCTCTATGGCTACACCTTC. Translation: CASSAQGLYGYTF.